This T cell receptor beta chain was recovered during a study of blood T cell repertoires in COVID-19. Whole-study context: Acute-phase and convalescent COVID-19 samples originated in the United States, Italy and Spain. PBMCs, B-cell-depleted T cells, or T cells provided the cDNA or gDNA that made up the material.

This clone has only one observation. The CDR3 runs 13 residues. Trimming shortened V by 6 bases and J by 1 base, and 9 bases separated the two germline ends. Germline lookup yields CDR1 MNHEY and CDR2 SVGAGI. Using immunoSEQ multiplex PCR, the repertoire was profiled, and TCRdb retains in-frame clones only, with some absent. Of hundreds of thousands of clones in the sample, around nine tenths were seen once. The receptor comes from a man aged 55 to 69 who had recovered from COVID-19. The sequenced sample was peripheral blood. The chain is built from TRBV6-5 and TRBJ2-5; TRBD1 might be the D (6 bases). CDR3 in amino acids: CASRGTFQETQYF. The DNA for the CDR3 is TGTGCCAGCAGGGGGACATTCCAAGAGACCCAGTACTTC.